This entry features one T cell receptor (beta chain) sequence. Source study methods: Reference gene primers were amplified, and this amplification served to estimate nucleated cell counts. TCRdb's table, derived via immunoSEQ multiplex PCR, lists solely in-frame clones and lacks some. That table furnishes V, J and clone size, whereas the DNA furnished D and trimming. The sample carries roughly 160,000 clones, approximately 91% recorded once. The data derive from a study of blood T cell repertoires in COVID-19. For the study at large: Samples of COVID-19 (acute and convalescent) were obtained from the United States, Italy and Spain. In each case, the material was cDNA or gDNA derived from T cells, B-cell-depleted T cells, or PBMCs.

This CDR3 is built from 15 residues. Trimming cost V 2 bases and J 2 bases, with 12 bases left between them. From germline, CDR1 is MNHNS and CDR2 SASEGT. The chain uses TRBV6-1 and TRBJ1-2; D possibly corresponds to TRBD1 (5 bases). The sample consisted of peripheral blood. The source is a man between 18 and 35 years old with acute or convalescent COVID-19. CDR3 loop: CASSELRRDNYGYTF. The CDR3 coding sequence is TGTGCCAGCAGTGAATTGAGGAGGGACAACTATGGCTACACCTTC.